The 25 T cell receptor beta chains below all came from one sample that was sequenced in a study of control samples from healthy donors and cancer patients. Sequencing was performed with immunoSEQ multiplex PCR; in TCRdb, only in-frame clones are kept and a portion is missing. The sample has fewer than 95,000 clones, roughly 91% seen once; the top ten hold 15% to 19%. Input material: blood. These receptors were obtained from a man under 40 in good health.

The V and J genes are TRBV4-1 and TRBJ1-5; TRBD1 is a possible D gene (5 bases). In germline, CDR1 is MGHRA, CDR2 YSYEKL. The V end lost 0 bases, the J end lost 1 base, and 13 bases lay between the germline ends. There are 17 residues in the CDR3. CDR3 sequence reads: CASSQERSGGSNQPQHF. CDR3 DNA: TGCGCCAGCAGCCAAGAGAGGTCCGGGGGAAGCAATCAGCCCCAGCATTTT.

The chain is built from TRBV19 and TRBJ2-3; D may be TRBD1 (6 bases). This CDR3 is built from 13 residues. V was pared by 10 bases and J by 4 bases, with 15 bases between. The germline gives CDR1 LNHDA, CDR2 SQIVND (reference sequence). The CDR3 loop reads CATFSGGADTQYF. The DNA for the CDR3 is TGTGCCACCTTTAGTGGGGGCGCAGATACGCAGTATTTT.

Written as DNA, the CDR3 is TGTGCCAGCAGCCCAGGACGGTTGCTCTACAATGAGCAGTTCTTC. Translated, it gives CASSPGRLLYNEQFF. The V call is TRBV28, the J call TRBJ2-1; D call uncertain. Germline assignment: CDR1 MDHEN and CDR2 SYDVKM. The CDR3 consists of 15 residues. Deletions cut 6 bases from V and 3 bases from J, with 15 bases between.

The rearrangement joins TRBV18 to TRBJ2-6; perhaps TRBD2 as D (6 bases). V lost 0 bases to trimming and J lost 3 bases, with 12 bases between them. The CDR3 consists of 17 residues. CDR1 is KGHSH, CDR2 LQKENI, per germline. The CDR3 here is CASSPPSGALGANVLTF. For the CDR3, the DNA is TGTGCCAGCTCACCACCATCGGGAGCCCTTGGGGCCAACGTCCTGACTTTC.

The chain combines TRBV5-1 with TRBJ2-1; D may match TRBD1 or TRBD2 (6 bases each). Germline V gene sequence: CDR1 SGHRS, CDR2 YFSETQ. With 2 bases removed from V and 5 bases from J, the gap between germline ends came to 14 bases. The CDR3 contains 15 residues. DNA of the CDR3: TGCGCCAGCAGCTTACGGGGGCAGGAGAACAATGAGCAGTTCTTC. Amino acid sequence: CASSLRGQENNEQFF.

CDR3 nucleotide sequence: TGTGCCAGCAGCCAAGATTTCGGACCGGGACTAGCGGGATACGAGCAGTACTTC. Protein product: CASSQDFGPGLAGYEQYF. The chain carries TRBV14 and TRBJ2-7; 13 bases line up with TRBD2. The CDR3 extends over 18 amino acids. Germline V gene lookup returns CDR1 SGHDN and CDR2 FVKESK. Losses at the gene ends were 0 bases for V and 4 bases for J; bases not matched to a gene: 9.

The rearrangement joins TRBV29-1 to TRBJ1-2; 9 bases line up with TRBD1. The CDR3 spans 13 residues. J was trimmed by 4 bases and V by 2 bases; bases with no gene match: 2. In germline, CDR1 is SQVTM, CDR2 ANQGSEA. This CDR3 reads CSVESTGGYGYTF. CDR3 in DNA: TGCAGCGTTGAATCGACAGGGGGCTATGGCTACACCTTC.

This clone is a singleton in its sample. This sequence joins TRBV13 and TRBJ2-7; tentatively, D is TRBD1 (6 bases). Trimming pared 5 bases from V and 5 bases from J, leaving 28 bases between. Germline V gives CDR1 PRHDT, CDR2 FYEKMQ (reference sequence). The CDR3 covers 18 residues. The DNA of the CDR3 is TGTGCCAGCAGCCCCAGGGGATTGTCGGAAATCCGAGACGACGAGCAGTACTTC. It yields the protein CASSPRGLSEIRDDEQYF.

The CDR3 coding sequence is TGTGCCAGCGGCCCTAGTACAGGACGTAGGGAGCACGAGCAGTACTTC. Translating gives CASGPSTGRREHEQYF. The chain combines TRBV7-9 with TRBJ2-7, with D perhaps given as TRBD1 or TRBD2 (5 bases each). Germline values: CDR1 SEHNR, CDR2 FQNEAQ (reference sequence). The CDR3 has 16 residues. The V end was cut by 8 bases, the J end by 5 bases, with 25 bases between.

This clone has a single count. J is TRBJ2-6 and V is TRBV18, with D uncertain. V was cut by 4 bases and J by 0 bases, with 10 bases left in between. The CDR3 runs to 16 residues. Germline V gives CDR1 KGHSH, CDR2 LQKENI. The CDR3 is CASSQGSLSGANVLTF. The CDR3 DNA follows: TGTGCCAGCTCACAAGGCAGCCTCTCTGGGGCCAACGTCCTGACTTTC.

The chain links TRBV5-4 to TRBJ2-6; 7 positions match TRBD1. Germline trimming cut 2 bases from V and 0 bases from J; bases unmatched to any gene: 2. The CDR3 consists of 16 residues. Germline CDR1 and CDR2: SGHNT and YYREEE (reference sequence). This chain's CDR3 is CASSFGTASGANVLTF. CDR3 bases: TGTGCCAGCAGCTTCGGGACAGCCTCTGGGGCCAACGTCCTGACTTTC.

The chain links TRBV7-2 to TRBJ2-1; no clear D. Trimming removed 2 bases at V and 0 bases at J, with 8 bases between. The CDR3 totals 15 residues. Germline V gene data show CDR1 as SGHTA and CDR2 as FQGNSA. This CDR3 is CASSLLLSSYNEQFF. DNA of the CDR3: TGTGCCAGCAGCTTACTTCTATCCTCCTACAATGAGCAGTTCTTC.

The rearrangement links TRBV27 to TRBJ1-5, with D hard to call. Germline CDR1 and CDR2: MNHEY and SMNVEV (reference sequence). Trimming cost V 3 bases and J 1 base, with 7 bases left between them. The CDR3 is 14 residues long. For the CDR3, the DNA is TGTGCCAGCAGTTTCAAAGGGAGCAATCAGCCCCAGCATTTT. Translating it yields CASSFKGSNQPQHF.

V gene TRBV27 combines with J gene TRBJ1-2; D gene ambiguous. The CDR3 sequence is 13 residues long. Germline V gene data show CDR1 as MNHEY and CDR2 as SMNVEV (reference sequence). V was pared by 2 bases and J by 0 bases, with 4 bases between. The CDR3 loop is CASSLRANYGYTF. CDR3 DNA sequence: TGTGCCAGCAGTTTACGGGCTAACTATGGCTACACCTTC.

The chain combines TRBV12-3 or TRBV12-4 with TRBJ1-1; D is unresolved. V was trimmed by 3 bases and J by 6 bases, leaving 8 bases between them. The CDR3 is 12 amino acids. The CDR3: CASSFRAAEAFF. The CDR3 DNA reads as TGTGCCAGCAGTTTCCGGGCCGCTGAAGCTTTCTTT.

The rearrangement uses TRBV7-2 and TRBJ2-7; D remains unclear. The CDR3 covers 16 residues. Germline assignment: CDR1 SGHTA and CDR2 FQGNSA. V was shortened by 1 base and J by 1 base, with 14 bases between the two germline ends. CDR3 protein: CASSLDYQAPSYEQYF. The CDR3 DNA is TGTGCCAGCAGCTTAGATTATCAGGCCCCTTCCTACGAGCAGTACTTC.

To note about this clone: Germline and junction disagree at one end, which may indicate a read error. This chain connects TRBV6-5 to TRBJ2-3; 7 nucleotides agree with TRBD2. The CDR3 totals 15 residues. Looked up from germline, CDR1 is MNHEY and CDR2 is SVGAGI. The CDR3 nucleotides are TGTGCCGGCAGATTCCCGGGGGGATTCACAGATACGCAGTATTTT. Translated: CAGRFPGGFTDTQYF.

This clone was detected only a few times. V usage is TRBV5-1 and J usage is TRBJ2-2; D is ambiguous. Germline loops: CDR1 SGHRS, CDR2 YFSETQ. The ends were cut back, 0 bases at V and 3 bases at J, with 6 bases in the middle. The CDR3 is 14 amino acids. CDR3 residues: CASSLGTHTGELFF. CDR3 coding DNA: TGCGCCAGCAGCTTGGGTACTCACACCGGGGAGCTGTTTTTT. The whole variable domain, remainder taken from reference TRBV5-1 and TRBJ2-2, is KAGVTQTPRYLIKTRGQQVTLSCSPISGHRSVSWYQQTPGQGLQFLFEYFSETQRNKGNFPGRFSGRQFSNSRSEMNVSTLELGDSALYLCASSLGTHTGELFFGEGSRLTVL.

The V and J genes are TRBV19 and TRBJ1-5; the D gene is possibly TRBD1 (5 bases). Trimming cost V 6 bases and J 0 bases, with 21 bases left between them. In germline, CDR1 is LNHDA, CDR2 SQIVND (reference sequence). CDR3 length: 18 residues. The CDR3 loop reads CASSPNYKKGPSNQPQHF. The CDR3 DNA is TGTGCCAGTAGCCCGAACTATAAGAAGGGGCCTAGCAATCAGCCCCAGCATTTT.

CDR3 DNA: TGCGCCAGCAGCCGAGACAGGCAGAACACCGGGGAGCTGTTTTTT. Translation gives CASSRDRQNTGELFF. The chain joins TRBV5-1 to TRBJ2-2, with a tentative D call TRBD1 (6 bases). The CDR3 sequence is 15 residues long. Germline CDR1 reads SGHRS; CDR2 reads YFSETQ. V lost 4 bases and J lost 1, with 11 bases in between.

The table lists this clone with a count of one. V gene TRBV5-4 combines with J gene TRBJ1-1, with TRBD1 as a possible D gene (6 bases). The germline V gene has CDR1 SGHNT and CDR2 YYREEE (reference sequence). Trimming removed 5 bases at V and 4 bases at J, with 15 bases between. The CDR3 spans 14 residues. Here the CDR3 reads CASSRDQGRTEAFF. The CDR3 DNA sequence: TGTGCCAGCAGTCGAGACCAGGGGCGCACTGAAGCTTTCTTT.

The chain recombines TRBV18 with TRBJ1-4; D unclear. Germline CDR1 reads KGHSH; CDR2 reads LQKENI. V was cut by 8 bases and J by 8 bases, with 9 bases left in between. There are 11 residues in the CDR3. In nucleotides, the CDR3 is TGTGCCAGCAAGACCCAGGAAAAACTGTTTTTT. Its protein product is CASKTQEKLFF. The whole variable domain, filled in from reference TRBV18 and TRBJ1-4, reads NAGVMQNPRHLVRRRGQEARLRCSPMKGHSHVYWYRQLPEEGLKFMVYLQKENIIDESGMPKERFSAEFPKEGPSILRIQQVVRGDSAAYFCASKTQEKLFFGSGTQLSVL.

The chain joins TRBV2 to TRBJ2-3, with D uncertain. Per germline, CDR1 SNHLY and CDR2 FYNNEI. V was pared by 3 bases and J by 6 bases, with 16 bases between. This CDR3 has 15 residues. CDR3 nucleotide sequence: TGTGCCAGCAGTGAGTCGTGGGGTTATTTGGATACGCAGTATTTT. It encodes CASSESWGYLDTQYF.

The chain links TRBV6-2 or TRBV6-3 to TRBJ2-1; 10 bases line up with TRBD2. V lost 5 bases and J lost 9; bases outside the gene matches: 10. Germline V gene sequence: CDR1 MNHEY, CDR2 SVGEGT. The CDR3 has 15 residues. The CDR3 region has the DNA TGTGCCAGCAGTCGAACTAGCGGGGAACGGGGTGAGCAGTTCTTC. Translated: CASSRTSGERGEQFF.

The V call is TRBV5-1, the J call TRBJ1-5, with 8 nucleotides matching TRBD1. Germline CDR1 and CDR2: SGHRS and YFSETQ. There are 15 residues in the CDR3. V lost 5 bases to trimming and J lost 6 bases; unmatched junction nucleotides: 10. Here the CDR3 DNA reads TGCGCCAGCAGATCCGGGACAGGCACCAGTCAGCCCCAGCATTTT. This codes for CASRSGTGTSQPQHF.